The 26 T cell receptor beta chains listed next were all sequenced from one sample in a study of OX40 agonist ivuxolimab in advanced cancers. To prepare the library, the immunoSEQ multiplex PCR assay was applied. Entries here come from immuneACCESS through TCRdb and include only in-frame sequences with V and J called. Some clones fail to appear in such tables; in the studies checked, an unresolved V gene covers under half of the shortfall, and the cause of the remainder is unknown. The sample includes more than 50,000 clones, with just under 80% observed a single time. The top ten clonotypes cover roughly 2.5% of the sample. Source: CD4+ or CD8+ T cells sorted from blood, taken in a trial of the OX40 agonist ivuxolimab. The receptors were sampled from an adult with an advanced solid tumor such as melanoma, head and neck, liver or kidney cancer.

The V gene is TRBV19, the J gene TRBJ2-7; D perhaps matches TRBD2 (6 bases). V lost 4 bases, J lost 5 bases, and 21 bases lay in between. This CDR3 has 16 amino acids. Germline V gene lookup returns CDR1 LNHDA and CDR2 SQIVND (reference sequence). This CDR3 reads CASSKPGGPFMNEQYF. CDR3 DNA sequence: TGTGCCAGTAGTAAACCCGGAGGGCCCTTCATGAACGAGCAGTACTTC.

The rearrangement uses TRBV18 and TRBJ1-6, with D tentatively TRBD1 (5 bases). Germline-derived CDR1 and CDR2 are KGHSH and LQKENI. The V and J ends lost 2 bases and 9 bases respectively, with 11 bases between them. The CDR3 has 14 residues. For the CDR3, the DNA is TGTGCCAGCTCACCAGGACATGAGGGTTCACCCCTCCACTTT. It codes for CASSPGHEGSPLHF.

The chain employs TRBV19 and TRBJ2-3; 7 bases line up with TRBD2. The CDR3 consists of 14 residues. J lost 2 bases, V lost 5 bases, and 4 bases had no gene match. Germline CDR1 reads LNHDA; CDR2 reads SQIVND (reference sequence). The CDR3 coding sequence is TGTGCCAGTAGTTCTCTAGCGGTCACAGATACGCAGTATTTT. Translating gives CASSSLAVTDTQYF.

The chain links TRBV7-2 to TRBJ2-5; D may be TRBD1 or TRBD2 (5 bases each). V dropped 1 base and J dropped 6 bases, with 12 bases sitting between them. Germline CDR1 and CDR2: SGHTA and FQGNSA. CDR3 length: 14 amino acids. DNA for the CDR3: TGTGCCAGCAGCTTAGGCAGGGACGTAAAGACCCAGTACTTC. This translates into CASSLGRDVKTQYF.

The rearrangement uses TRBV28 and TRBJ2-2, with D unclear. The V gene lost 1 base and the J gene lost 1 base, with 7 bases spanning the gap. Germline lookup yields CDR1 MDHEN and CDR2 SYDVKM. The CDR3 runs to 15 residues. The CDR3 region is CASSLLSGNTGELFF. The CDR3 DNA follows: TGTGCCAGCAGTTTATTGTCAGGGAACACCGGGGAGCTGTTTTTT.

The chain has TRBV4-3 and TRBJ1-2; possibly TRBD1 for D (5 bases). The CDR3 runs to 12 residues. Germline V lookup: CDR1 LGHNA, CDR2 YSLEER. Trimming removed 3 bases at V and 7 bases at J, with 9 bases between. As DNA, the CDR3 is TGCGCCAGCAGCCAGTCAGGGTCTGGCTACACCTTC. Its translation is CASSQSGSGYTF.

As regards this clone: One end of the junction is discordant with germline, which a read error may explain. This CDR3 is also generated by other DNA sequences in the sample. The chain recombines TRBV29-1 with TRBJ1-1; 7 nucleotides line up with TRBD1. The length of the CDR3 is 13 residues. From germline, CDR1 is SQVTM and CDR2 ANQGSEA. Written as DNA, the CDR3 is TGCAGCGTTGTAAGGACAGGAGACACTGAGGCTTTCTTT. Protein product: CSVVRTGDTEAFF.

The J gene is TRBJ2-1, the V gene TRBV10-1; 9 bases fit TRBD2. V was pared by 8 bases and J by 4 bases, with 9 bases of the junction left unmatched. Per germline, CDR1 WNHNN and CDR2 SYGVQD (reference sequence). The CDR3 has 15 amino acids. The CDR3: CASSGGSGGYNEQFF. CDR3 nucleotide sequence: TGCGCCAGCTCAGGGGGTAGCGGGGGATACAATGAGCAGTTCTTC.

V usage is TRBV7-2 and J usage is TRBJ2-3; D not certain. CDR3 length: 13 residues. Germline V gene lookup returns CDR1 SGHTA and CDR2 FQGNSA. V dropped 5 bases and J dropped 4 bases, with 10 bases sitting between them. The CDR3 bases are TGTGCCAGCAGCCCGAGATGGGCAGATACGCAGTATTTT. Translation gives CASSPRWADTQYF.

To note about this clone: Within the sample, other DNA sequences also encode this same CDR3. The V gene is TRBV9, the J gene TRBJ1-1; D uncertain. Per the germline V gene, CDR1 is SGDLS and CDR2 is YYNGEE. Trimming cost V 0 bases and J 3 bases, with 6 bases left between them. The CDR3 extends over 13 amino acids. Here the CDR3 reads CASSVAGDTEAFF. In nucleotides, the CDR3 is TGTGCCAGCAGCGTAGCTGGGGACACTGAAGCTTTCTTT.

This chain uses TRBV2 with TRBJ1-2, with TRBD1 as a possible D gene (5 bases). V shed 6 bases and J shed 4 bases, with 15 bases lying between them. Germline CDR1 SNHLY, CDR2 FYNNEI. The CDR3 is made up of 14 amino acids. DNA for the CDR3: TGTGCCAGCAGGAGAGAGGGGCTTGGCTATGGCTACACCTTC. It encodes CASRREGLGYGYTF. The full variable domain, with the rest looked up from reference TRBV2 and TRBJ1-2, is EPEVTQTPSHQVTQMGQEVILRCVPISNHLYFYWYRQILGQKVEFLVSFYNNEISEKSEIFDDQFSVERPDGSNFTLKIRSTKLEDSAMYFCASRREGLGYGYTFGSGTRLTVV.

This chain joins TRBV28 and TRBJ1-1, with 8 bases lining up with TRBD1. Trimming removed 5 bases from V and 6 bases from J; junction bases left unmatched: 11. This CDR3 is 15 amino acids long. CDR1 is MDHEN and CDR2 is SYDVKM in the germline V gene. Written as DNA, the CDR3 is TGTGCCAGCAGTGCTGGGGACAGGCGGTTCTCTGAAGCTTTCTTT. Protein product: CASSAGDRRFSEAFF.

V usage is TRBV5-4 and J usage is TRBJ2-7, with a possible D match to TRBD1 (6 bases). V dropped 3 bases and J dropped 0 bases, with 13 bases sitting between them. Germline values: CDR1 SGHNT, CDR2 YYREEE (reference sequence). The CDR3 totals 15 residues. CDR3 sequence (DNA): TGTGCCAGCAGCTCCCGGGACATGAGCTCCTACGAGCAGTACTTC. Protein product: CASSSRDMSSYEQYF. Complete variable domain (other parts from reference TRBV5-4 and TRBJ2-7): ETGVTQSPTHLIKTRGQQVTLRCSSQSGHNTVSWYQQALGQGPQFIFQYYREEENGRGNFPPRFSGLQFPNYSSELNVNALELDDSALYLCASSSRDMSSYEQYFGPGTRLTVT.

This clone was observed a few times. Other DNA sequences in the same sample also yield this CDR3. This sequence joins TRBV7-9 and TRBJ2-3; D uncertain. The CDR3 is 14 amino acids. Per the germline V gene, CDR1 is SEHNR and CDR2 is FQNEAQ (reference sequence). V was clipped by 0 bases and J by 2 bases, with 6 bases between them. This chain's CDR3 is CASSLAADTDTQYF. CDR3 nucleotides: TGTGCCAGCAGCTTAGCGGCAGACACAGATACGCAGTATTTT.

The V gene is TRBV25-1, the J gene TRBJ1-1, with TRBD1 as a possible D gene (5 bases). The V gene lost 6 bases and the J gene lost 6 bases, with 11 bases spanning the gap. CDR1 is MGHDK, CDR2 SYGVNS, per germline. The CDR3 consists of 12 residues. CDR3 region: CASSWDLSEAFF. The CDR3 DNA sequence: TGTGCCAGCAGCTGGGACTTGTCTGAAGCTTTCTTT.

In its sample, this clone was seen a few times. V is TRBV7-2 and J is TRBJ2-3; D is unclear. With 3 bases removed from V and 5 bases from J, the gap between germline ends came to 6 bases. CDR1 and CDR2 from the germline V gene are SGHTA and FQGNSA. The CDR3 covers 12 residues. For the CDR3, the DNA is TGTGCCAGCAGCTTTTTTGGAGATACGCAGTATTTT. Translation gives CASSFFGDTQYF.

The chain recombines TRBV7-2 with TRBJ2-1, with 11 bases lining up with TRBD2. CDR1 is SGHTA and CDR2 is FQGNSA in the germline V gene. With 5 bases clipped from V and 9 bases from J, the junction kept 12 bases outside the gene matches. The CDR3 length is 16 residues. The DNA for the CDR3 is TGTGCCAGCAGCCCCATGGGGGGACTAGCGGCGGGTGAGCAGTTCTTC. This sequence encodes CASSPMGGLAAGEQFF. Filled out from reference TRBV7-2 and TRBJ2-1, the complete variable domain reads GAGVSQSPSNKVTEKGKDVELRCDPISGHTALYWYRQSLGQGLEFLIYFQGNSAPDKSGLPSDRFSAERTGGSVSTLTIQRTQQEDSAVYLCASSPMGGLAAGEQFFGPGTRLTVL.

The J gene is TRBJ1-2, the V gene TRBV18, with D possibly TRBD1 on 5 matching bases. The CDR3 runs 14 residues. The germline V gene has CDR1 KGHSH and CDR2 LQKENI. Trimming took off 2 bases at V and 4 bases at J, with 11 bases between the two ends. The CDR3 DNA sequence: TGTGCCAGCTCACCAAGACAGAGACTCTATGGCTACACCTTC. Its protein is CASSPRQRLYGYTF.

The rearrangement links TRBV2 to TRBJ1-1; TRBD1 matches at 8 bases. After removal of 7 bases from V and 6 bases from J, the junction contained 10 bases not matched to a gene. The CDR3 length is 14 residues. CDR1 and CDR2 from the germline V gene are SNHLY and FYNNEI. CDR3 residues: CASTGGGFYSEAFF. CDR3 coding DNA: TGTGCCAGCACAGGGGGCGGATTTTACTCTGAAGCTTTCTTT.

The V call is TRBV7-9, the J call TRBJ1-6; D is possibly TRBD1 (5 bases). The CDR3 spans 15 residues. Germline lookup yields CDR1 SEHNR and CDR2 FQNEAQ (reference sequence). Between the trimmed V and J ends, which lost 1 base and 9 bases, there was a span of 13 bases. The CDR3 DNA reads TGTGCCAGCAGCTTAGTGTCTCAGGGAGGTTCACCCCTCCACTTT. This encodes CASSLVSQGGSPLHF.

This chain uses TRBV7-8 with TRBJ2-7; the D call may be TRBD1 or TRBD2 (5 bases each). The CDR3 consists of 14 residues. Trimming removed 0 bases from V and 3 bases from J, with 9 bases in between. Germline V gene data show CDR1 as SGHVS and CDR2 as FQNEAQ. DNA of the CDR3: TGTGCCAGCAGCTTAGCCCCAGGGAGCTACGAGCAGTACTTC. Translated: CASSLAPGSYEQYF. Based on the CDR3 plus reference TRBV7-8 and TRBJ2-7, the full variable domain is GAGVSQSPRYKVAKRGQDVALRCDPISGHVSLFWYQQALGQGPEFLTYFQNEAQLDKSGLPSDRFFAERPEGSVSTLKIQRTQQEDSAVYLCASSLAPGSYEQYFGPGTRLTVT.

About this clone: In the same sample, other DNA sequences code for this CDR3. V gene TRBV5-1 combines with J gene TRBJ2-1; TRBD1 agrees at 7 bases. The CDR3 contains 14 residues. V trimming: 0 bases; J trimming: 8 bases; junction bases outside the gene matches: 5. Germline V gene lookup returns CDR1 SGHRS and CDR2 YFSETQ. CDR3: CASSLGQGWDEQFF. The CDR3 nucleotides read TGCGCCAGCAGCTTGGGACAGGGATGGGATGAGCAGTTCTTC.

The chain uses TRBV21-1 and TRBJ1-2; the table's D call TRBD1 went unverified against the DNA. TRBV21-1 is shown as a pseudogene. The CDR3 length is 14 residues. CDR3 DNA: TGTGCCAGCAGCGCCCAGGGGTGGGACTATGGCTACACCTTC. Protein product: CASSAQGWDYGYTF.

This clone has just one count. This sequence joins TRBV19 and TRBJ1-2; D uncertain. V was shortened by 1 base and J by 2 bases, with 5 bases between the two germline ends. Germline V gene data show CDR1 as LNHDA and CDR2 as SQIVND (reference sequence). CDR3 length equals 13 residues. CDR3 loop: CASSIGGNYGYTF. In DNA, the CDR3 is TGTGCCAGTAGTATAGGAGGGAACTATGGCTACACCTTC.

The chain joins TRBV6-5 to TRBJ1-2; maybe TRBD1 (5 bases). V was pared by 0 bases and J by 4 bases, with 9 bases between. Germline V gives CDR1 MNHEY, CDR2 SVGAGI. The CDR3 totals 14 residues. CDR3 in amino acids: CASSYSARVYGYTF. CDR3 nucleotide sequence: TGTGCCAGCAGTTACTCTGCCAGGGTCTATGGCTACACCTTC.

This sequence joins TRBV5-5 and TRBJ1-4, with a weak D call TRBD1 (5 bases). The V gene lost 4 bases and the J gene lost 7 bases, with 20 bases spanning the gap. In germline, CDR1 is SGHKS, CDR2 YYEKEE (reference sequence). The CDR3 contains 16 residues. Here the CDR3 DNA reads TGTGCCAGCAGCCCGGTAGACGGGACCATGGGTGAAAAACTGTTTTTT. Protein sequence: CASSPVDGTMGEKLFF.